This is a list of T cell receptor beta chains from one sample in a study of blood T cells in healthy people across ages. TCRdb redid the calling of the 5' RACE reads with MiXCR, one entry per CDR3 protein. The sample records 550,000 to 600,000 distinct CDR3 sequences, more than 45% being singletons. The sample comprised blood. The receptor set was obtained from a man older than 75 in good health. CDR3s include the opening cysteine and the closing phenylalanine or tryptophan. Each record gives: J gene, V gene, D gene, clone size, CDR3 protein, CDR3 DNA. D genes are given only for firm matches. Where a row states a size, it is once, few, many or the class of an expanded clone; other rows omit it.

j_call: TRBJ2-4
v_call: TRBV20-1
d_call: NA
clone_size: few
cdr3_aa: CSARPGHIQYF
cdr3_nt: TGCAGTGCTAGACCAGGGCACATTCAGTACTTC

j_call: TRBJ1-1
v_call: TRBV6-6
d_call: NA
clone_size: NA
cdr3_aa: CASSYPVATGVGEAFF
cdr3_nt: TGTGCCAGCAGCTACCCAGTCGCGACAGGAGTCGGTGAAGCTTTCTTT

j_call: TRBJ2-3
v_call: TRBV11-2
d_call: TRBD2
clone_size: few
cdr3_aa: CASSFRGVILSDTQYF
cdr3_nt: TGTGCCAGCAGCTTCCGGGGGGTTATATTATCAGATACGCAGTATTTT

j_call: TRBJ2-3
v_call: TRBV12-3/TRBV12-4
d_call: TRBD2
clone_size: few
cdr3_aa: CASSRLAVSTDTQYF
cdr3_nt: TGTGCCAGCAGCCGACTAGCGGTTAGCACAGATACGCAGTATTTT

j_call: TRBJ2-5
v_call: TRBV11-2
d_call: NA
clone_size: NA
cdr3_aa: CASSLDLGRAAQETQYF
cdr3_nt: TGTGCCAGCAGCTTAGATCTGGGACGAGCGGCACAAGAGACCCAGTACTTC

j_call: TRBJ2-7
v_call: TRBV9
d_call: TRBD2
clone_size: NA
cdr3_aa: CASSSLPGTSYEQYF
cdr3_nt: TGTGCCAGCAGCTCTCTCCCCGGGACTAGCTACGAGCAGTACTTC

j_call: TRBJ2-5
v_call: TRBV20-1
d_call: TRBD2
clone_size: NA
cdr3_aa: CSARSSGGGETQYF
cdr3_nt: TGCAGTGCTAGATCTAGCGGCGGGGGAGAGACCCAGTACTTC

j_call: TRBJ2-5
v_call: TRBV20-1
d_call: NA
clone_size: NA
cdr3_aa: CSARSRVGAHRETQYF
cdr3_nt: TGCAGTGCTAGATCTAGGGTAGGGGCGCATAGGGAGACCCAGTACTTC

j_call: TRBJ2-4
v_call: TRBV7-2
d_call: NA
clone_size: NA
cdr3_aa: CASSLNRDRQYF
cdr3_nt: TGTGCCAGCAGCTTGAACCGGGACCGTCAGTACTTC

j_call: TRBJ2-7
v_call: TRBV7-9
d_call: NA
clone_size: few
cdr3_aa: CASSSPAGSYEQYF
cdr3_nt: TGTGCCAGCAGCTCCCCAGCTGGGTCCTACGAGCAGTACTTC

j_call: TRBJ1-5
v_call: TRBV6-5
d_call: NA
clone_size: many
cdr3_aa: CASSRLLGGAYQPQHF
cdr3_nt: TGTGCCAGCTCCCGGCTCTTGGGGGGCGCCTATCAGCCCCAGCATTTT

j_call: TRBJ2-2
v_call: TRBV10-2
d_call: NA
clone_size: NA
cdr3_aa: CASTRVGGNTGELFF
cdr3_nt: TGCGCCAGCACCCGGGTCGGGGGGAACACCGGGGAGCTGTTTTTT

j_call: TRBJ2-2
v_call: TRBV20-1
d_call: NA
clone_size: NA
cdr3_aa: CSARRVGVNTGQLFF
cdr3_nt: TGCAGTGCTAGAAGGGTGGGAGTAAACACCGGGCAGCTGTTTTTT

j_call: TRBJ2-4
v_call: TRBV14
d_call: TRBD2
clone_size: NA
cdr3_aa: CASSHDGTSGGYKNIQYF
cdr3_nt: TGTGCCAGCAGCCACGATGGAACTAGCGGGGGATACAAAAACATTCAGTACTTC

j_call: TRBJ2-7
v_call: TRBV6-6
d_call: NA
clone_size: many
cdr3_aa: CASSNAGVIYEQYF
cdr3_nt: TGTGCCAGCAGTAACGCAGGGGTTATCTACGAGCAGTACTTC

j_call: TRBJ1-1
v_call: TRBV4-1
d_call: NA
clone_size: NA
cdr3_aa: CASSQEAQGNTEAFF
cdr3_nt: TGCGCCAGCAGCCAAGAGGCACAGGGAAACACTGAAGCTTTCTTT

j_call: TRBJ1-3
v_call: TRBV7-3
d_call: NA
clone_size: NA
cdr3_aa: CASSLTRGDTIYF
cdr3_nt: TGTGCCAGCAGCTTAACGAGGGGGGACACCATATATTTT

j_call: TRBJ1-5
v_call: TRBV20-1
d_call: NA
clone_size: NA
cdr3_aa: CSLRKPGARDQPQHF
cdr3_nt: TGCAGTCTAAGGAAACCGGGGGCGAGGGATCAGCCCCAGCATTTT

j_call: TRBJ2-7
v_call: TRBV7-2
d_call: TRBD2
clone_size: few
cdr3_aa: CASSSSGPYEQYF
cdr3_nt: TGTGCCAGCAGCAGTAGCGGGCCCTACGAGCAGTACTTC

j_call: TRBJ1-1
v_call: TRBV20-1
d_call: NA
clone_size: NA
cdr3_aa: CSARQALNTEAFF
cdr3_nt: TGCAGTGCTCGACAGGCCCTGAACACTGAAGCTTTCTTT

j_call: TRBJ2-3
v_call: TRBV6-5
d_call: TRBD1
clone_size: many
cdr3_aa: CASRPQGASTDTQYF
cdr3_nt: TGTGCCAGCAGACCACAGGGGGCTAGCACAGATACGCAGTATTTT

j_call: TRBJ2-1
v_call: TRBV5-1
d_call: NA
clone_size: many
cdr3_aa: CASSFSAGEQFF
cdr3_nt: TGCGCCAGCAGCTTCTCTGCGGGTGAGCAGTTCTTC

j_call: TRBJ2-1
v_call: TRBV3-1
d_call: TRBD1
clone_size: NA
cdr3_aa: CASSQSRGKYNEQFF
cdr3_nt: TGTGCCAGCAGCCAATCCAGGGGGAAGTACAATGAGCAGTTCTTC

j_call: TRBJ2-7
v_call: TRBV20-1
d_call: TRBD2
clone_size: few
cdr3_aa: CSASWRGDEQYF
cdr3_nt: TGCAGTGCTAGTTGGCGGGGGGACGAGCAGTACTTC

j_call: TRBJ1-1
v_call: TRBV7-2
d_call: NA
clone_size: NA
cdr3_aa: CASSPPIDGTEAFF
cdr3_nt: TGTGCCAGCAGCCCCCCCATAGATGGCACTGAAGCTTTCTTT

j_call: TRBJ2-2
v_call: TRBV7-2
d_call: NA
clone_size: few
cdr3_aa: CASSLVAGRTGELFF
cdr3_nt: TGTGCCAGCAGCTTAGTTGCAGGGAGAACCGGGGAGCTGTTTTTT

j_call: TRBJ2-2
v_call: TRBV20-1
d_call: TRBD2
clone_size: NA
cdr3_aa: CSAKSGRGTGELFF
cdr3_nt: TGCAGTGCCAAGAGCGGGAGAGGCACCGGGGAGCTGTTTTTT

j_call: TRBJ2-1
v_call: TRBV10-3
d_call: TRBD2
clone_size: NA
cdr3_aa: CAIGTSGGANEQFF
cdr3_nt: TGTGCCATTGGGACTAGCGGGGGGGCTAATGAGCAGTTCTTC

j_call: TRBJ2-1
v_call: TRBV9
d_call: NA
clone_size: NA
cdr3_aa: CASSPDPRPNEQFF
cdr3_nt: TGTGCCAGCAGCCCGGACCCTAGACCCAATGAGCAGTTCTTC

j_call: TRBJ2-3
v_call: TRBV20-1
d_call: TRBD2
clone_size: NA
cdr3_aa: CSANGAGATDTQYF
cdr3_nt: TGCAGTGCTAACGGGGCGGGAGCGACAGATACGCAGTATTTT

j_call: TRBJ2-5
v_call: TRBV6-1
d_call: TRBD1
clone_size: NA
cdr3_aa: CASRSTEGALETQYF
cdr3_nt: TGTGCCAGCAGGAGTACTGAGGGGGCCCTGGAGACCCAGTACTTC

j_call: TRBJ1-1
v_call: TRBV3-1
d_call: NA
clone_size: NA
cdr3_aa: CASSQASVGNTEAFF
cdr3_nt: TGTGCCAGCAGCCAAGCGTCGGTAGGGAACACTGAAGCTTTCTTT

j_call: TRBJ2-1
v_call: TRBV7-2
d_call: NA
clone_size: NA
cdr3_aa: CASSLRLLRRMDNEQFF
cdr3_nt: TGTGCCAGCAGCTTACGACTACTAAGACGGATGGACAATGAGCAGTTCTTC

j_call: TRBJ2-1
v_call: TRBV29-1
d_call: TRBD2
clone_size: NA
cdr3_aa: CSGEGLAGGSYNEQFF
cdr3_nt: TGCAGCGGCGAGGGGCTAGCGGGAGGTTCTTACAATGAGCAGTTCTTC

j_call: TRBJ2-5
v_call: TRBV20-1
d_call: NA
clone_size: NA
cdr3_aa: CSARGGGASVETQYF
cdr3_nt: TGCAGTGCTAGAGGAGGGGGGGCGAGTGTGGAGACCCAGTACTTC

j_call: TRBJ2-7
v_call: TRBV18
d_call: NA
clone_size: NA
cdr3_aa: CASSPLTGRPCEQYF
cdr3_nt: TGTGCCAGCTCACCCCTGACCGGTCGGCCCTGCGAGCAGTACTTC